The clone carrying this TCR beta chain was counted between two and nine times. Its antigen remains unidentified. PCR involved 60 Vbeta and 13 Jbeta primers. Sequenced by immunoSEQ multiplex PCR; TCRdb stores in-frame clones only, minus some. The sample records about 160,000 clones, 80% to 90% being singletons. The CDR3 is 12 residues long. The germline V and J ends were trimmed by 10 bases and 0 bases, with 9 bases remaining between them. CDR1 MDHEN and CDR2 SYDVKM come from the germline V gene. This sample is part of a study of cytomegalovirus exposure and HLA in healthy donors. Study results and caveats: Overall, roughly 160 TCR beta chains were annotated as cytomegalovirus-associated. For cytomegalovirus status, the classifier reportedly gave diagnoses with high specificity and sensitivity.

The material sequenced was PBMCs. This chain links TRBV28 with TRBJ1-2; D gene unclear. The sequence came from a male donor in good health and CMV-seronegative. The CDR3 coding sequence is TGTGCCACCCAACTTGCTAACTATGGCTACACCTTC. Translating it yields CATQLANYGYTF.